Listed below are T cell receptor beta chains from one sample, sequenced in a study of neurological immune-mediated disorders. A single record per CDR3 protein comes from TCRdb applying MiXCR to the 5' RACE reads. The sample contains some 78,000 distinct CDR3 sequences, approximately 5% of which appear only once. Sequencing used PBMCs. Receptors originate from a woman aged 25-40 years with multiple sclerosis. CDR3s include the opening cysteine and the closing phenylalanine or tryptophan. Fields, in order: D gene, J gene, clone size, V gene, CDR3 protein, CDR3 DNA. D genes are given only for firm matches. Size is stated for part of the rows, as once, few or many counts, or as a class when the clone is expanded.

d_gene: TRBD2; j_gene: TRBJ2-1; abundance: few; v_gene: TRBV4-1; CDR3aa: CASSQDSAGGPYNEQFF; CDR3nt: TGCGCCAGCAGCCAAGATTCAGCGGGAGGGCCCTACAATGAGCAGTTCTTC
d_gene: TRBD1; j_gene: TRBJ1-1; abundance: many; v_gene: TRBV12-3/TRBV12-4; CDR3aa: CASRKRLGTGNTEAFF; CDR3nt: TGTGCCAGCAGAAAGAGGTTGGGGACAGGGAACACTGAAGCTTTCTTT
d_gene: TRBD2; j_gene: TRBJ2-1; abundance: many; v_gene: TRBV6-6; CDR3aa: CASSYRREFVNEQFF; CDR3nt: TGTGCCAGCAGTTACCGGCGGGAGTTCGTGAATGAGCAGTTCTTC
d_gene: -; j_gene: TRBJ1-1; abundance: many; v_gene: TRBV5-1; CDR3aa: CASSPGGHTSTEAFF; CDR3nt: TGCGCCAGCAGCCCTGGGGGACATACTAGCACTGAAGCTTTCTTT
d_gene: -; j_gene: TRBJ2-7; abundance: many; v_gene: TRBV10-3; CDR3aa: CAISPREYYEQYF; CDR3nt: TGTGCCATCAGTCCCAGAGAGTACTACGAGCAGTACTTC
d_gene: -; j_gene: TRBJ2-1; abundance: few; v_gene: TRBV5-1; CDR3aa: CACSPTGNNEQFF; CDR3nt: TGCGCCTGCAGCCCCACAGGGAACAATGAGCAGTTCTTC
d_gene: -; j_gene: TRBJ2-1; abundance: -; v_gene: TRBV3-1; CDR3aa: CASSQDRAGAWGNEQFF; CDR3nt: TGTGCCAGCAGCCAAGATCGGGCGGGGGCCTGGGGGAATGAGCAGTTCTTC
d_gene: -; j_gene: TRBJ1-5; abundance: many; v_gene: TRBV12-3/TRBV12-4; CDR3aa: CASSFGQGSNQPQHF; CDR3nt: TGTGCCAGCAGTTTTGGGCAGGGGAGCAATCAGCCCCAGCATTTT
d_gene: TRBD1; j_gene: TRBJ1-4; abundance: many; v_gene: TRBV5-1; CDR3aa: CASSTQGLGNEKLFF; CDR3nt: TGCGCCAGCAGCACACAGGGGCTTGGGAATGAAAAACTGTTTTTT
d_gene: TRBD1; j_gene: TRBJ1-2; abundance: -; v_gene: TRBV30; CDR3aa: CAWKGAGRNYGYTF; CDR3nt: TGTGCCTGGAAGGGGGCAGGCCGTAACTATGGCTACACCTTC
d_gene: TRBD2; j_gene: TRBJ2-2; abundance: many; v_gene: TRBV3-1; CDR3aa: CASSAKSPSGRYSGELFF; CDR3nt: TGTGCCAGCAGCGCAAAGAGTCCTAGCGGGAGATACAGCGGGGAGCTGTTTTTT
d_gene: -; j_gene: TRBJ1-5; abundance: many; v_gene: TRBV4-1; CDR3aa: CASSMDSASNQPQHF; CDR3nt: TGCGCCAGCAGCATGGACAGCGCAAGCAATCAGCCCCAGCATTTT
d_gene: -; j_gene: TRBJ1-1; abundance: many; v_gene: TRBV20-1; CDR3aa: CSARDERTEAFF; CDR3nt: TGCAGTGCTAGGGACGAGCGAACTGAAGCTTTCTTT
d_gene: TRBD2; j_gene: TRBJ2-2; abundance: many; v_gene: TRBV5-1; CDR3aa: CASSRGRPPNTGELFF; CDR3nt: TGCGCCAGCAGCCGCGGGAGGCCTCCGAACACCGGGGAGCTGTTTTTT
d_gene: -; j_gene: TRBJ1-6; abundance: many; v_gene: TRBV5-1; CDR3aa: CASSLEARMAPLHF; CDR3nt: TGCGCCAGCAGCTTGGAAGCCCGGATGGCACCCCTCCACTTT
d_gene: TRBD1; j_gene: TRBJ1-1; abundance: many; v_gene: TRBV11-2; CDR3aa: CASSLDGDRDNTEAFF; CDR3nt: TGTGCCAGCAGCTTAGATGGGGACAGGGATAACACTGAAGCTTTCTTT
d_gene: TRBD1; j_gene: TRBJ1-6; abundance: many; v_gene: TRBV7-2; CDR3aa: CASSTTQGAGNSPLHF; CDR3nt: TGTGCCAGCAGCACCACACAGGGGGCTGGTAATTCACCCCTCCACTTT
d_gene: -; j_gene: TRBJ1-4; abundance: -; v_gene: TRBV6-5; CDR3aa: CASSHTSSRAHHLFF; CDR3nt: TGTGCCAGCAGTCACACTTCCTCGAGAGCCCACCATCTGTTTTTT
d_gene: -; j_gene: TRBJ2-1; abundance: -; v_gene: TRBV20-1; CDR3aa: CSACLTYNEQFF; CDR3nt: TGCAGTGCCTGTCTAACGTACAATGAGCAGTTCTTC
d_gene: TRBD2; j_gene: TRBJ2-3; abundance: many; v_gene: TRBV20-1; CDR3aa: CSARDSRLAGGTSTDTQYF; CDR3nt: TGCAGTGCTAGAGATAGCCGACTAGCGGGGGGTACTAGCACAGATACGCAGTATTTT
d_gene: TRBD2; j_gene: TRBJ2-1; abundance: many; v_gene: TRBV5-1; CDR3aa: CASSAALADYNEQFF; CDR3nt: TGCGCCAGCAGCGCCGCCCTAGCGGATTACAATGAGCAGTTCTTC
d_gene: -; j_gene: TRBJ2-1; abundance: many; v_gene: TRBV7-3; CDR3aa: CASSLSRRGSYNEQFF; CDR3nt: TGTGCCAGCAGCTTATCCCGCAGGGGATCTTACAATGAGCAGTTCTTC
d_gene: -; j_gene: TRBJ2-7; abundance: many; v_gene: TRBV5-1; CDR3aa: CASSFSFQSGADAYEQYF; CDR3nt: TGCGCCAGCAGCTTCTCCTTCCAAAGTGGGGCCGACGCCTACGAGCAGTACTTC
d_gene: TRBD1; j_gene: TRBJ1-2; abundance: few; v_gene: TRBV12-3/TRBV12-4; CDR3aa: CASSPTGGVNYGYTF; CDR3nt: TGTGCCAGCAGTCCGACAGGGGGAGTGAACTATGGCTACACCTTC
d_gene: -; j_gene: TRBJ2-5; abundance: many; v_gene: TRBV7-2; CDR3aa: CASSLAGTQNRETQYF; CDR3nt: TGTGCCAGCAGCTTAGCCGGGACCCAAAATAGGGAGACCCAGTACTTC
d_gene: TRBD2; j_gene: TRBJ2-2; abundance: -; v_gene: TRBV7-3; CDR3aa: CASSLTAAGTNTGELFF; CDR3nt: TGTGCCAGCAGCTTAACCGCAGCGGGGACGAACACCGGGGAGCTGTTTTTT
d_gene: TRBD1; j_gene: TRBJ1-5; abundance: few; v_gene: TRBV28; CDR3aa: CASRRTGGGNQPQHF; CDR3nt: TGTGCCAGCAGAAGGACAGGGGGCGGCAATCAGCCCCAGCATTTT
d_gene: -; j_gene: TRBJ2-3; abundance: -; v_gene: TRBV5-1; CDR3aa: CASSFDSPTDTQYF; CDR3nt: TGCGCCAGCAGTTTCGATAGTCCCACAGATACGCAGTATTTT
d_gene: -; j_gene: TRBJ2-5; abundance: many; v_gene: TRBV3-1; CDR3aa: CASSQVLQETQYF; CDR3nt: TGTGCCAGCAGCCAAGTTTTACAAGAGACCCAGTACTTC
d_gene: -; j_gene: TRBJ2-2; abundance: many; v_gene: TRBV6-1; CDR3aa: CASRTGLNTGELFF; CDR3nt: TGTGCCAGCAGGACAGGATTGAACACCGGGGAGCTGTTTTTT
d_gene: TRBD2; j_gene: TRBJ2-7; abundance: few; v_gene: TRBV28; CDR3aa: CASSSGGPYYEQYF; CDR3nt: TGTGCCAGCAGTTCGGGAGGGCCCTACTACGAGCAGTACTTC
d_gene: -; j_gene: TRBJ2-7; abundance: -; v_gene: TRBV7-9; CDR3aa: CASSPSRDPSLRTQYF; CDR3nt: TGTGCCAGCAGCCCGTCGCGGGACCCCTCTCTACGAACACAGTACTTC
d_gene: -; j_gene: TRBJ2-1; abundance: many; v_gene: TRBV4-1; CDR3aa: CASSQAEISYNEQFF; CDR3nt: TGCGCCAGCAGCCAAGCAGAGATCTCCTACAATGAGCAGTTCTTC
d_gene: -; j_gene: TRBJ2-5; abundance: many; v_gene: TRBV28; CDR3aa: CASSFSPGEETQYF; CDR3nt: TGTGCCAGCAGTTTCTCACCGGGAGAAGAGACCCAGTACTTC